This TCR beta chain emerged from a study of human T cells and chemical hapten exposure. TCRdb reprocessed the RACE reads with MiXCR, giving one entry per CDR3 protein. The data hold approximately 75,000 distinct CDR3 sequences, with 8.5% observed a single time. Time point here: patch test 2, 6 weeks after DPC sensitization. The sample's treatment: therapeutic diphenylcyclopropenone sensitization with weekly scalp DPC. Blood was collected ahead of every patch test applied. People who gave samples had alopecia, were 18 to 70 years old, and were suitable for DPC. This clonotype came up a few times. Its antigen remains unknown. Unmatched junction bases numbered 11, after V lost 0 bases and J lost 4 bases. CDR1 and CDR2 from the germline V gene are SGHRS and YFSETQ. CDR3 length: 17 amino acids. Findings and caveats of the study: Against controls, expanded TCRs gave rise to significantly more large CDR3 similarity clusters. Donors had alopecia, so their immune response may differ from healthy people's.

The chain carries TRBV5-1 and TRBJ2-5; 8 nucleotides agree with TRBD2. This receptor was taken from a woman in her forties or fifties with alopecia areata. Some clones in this sample may be carry-over from other donors' samples. Sample: whole blood, taken in connection with sensitization to the hapten diphenylcyclopropenone (DPC). The CDR3 nucleotides read TGCGCCAGCAGCTTGGCTGGACGGGGGGGCAGGGCAGAGACCCAGTACTTC. Translating it yields CASSLAGRGGRAETQYF.